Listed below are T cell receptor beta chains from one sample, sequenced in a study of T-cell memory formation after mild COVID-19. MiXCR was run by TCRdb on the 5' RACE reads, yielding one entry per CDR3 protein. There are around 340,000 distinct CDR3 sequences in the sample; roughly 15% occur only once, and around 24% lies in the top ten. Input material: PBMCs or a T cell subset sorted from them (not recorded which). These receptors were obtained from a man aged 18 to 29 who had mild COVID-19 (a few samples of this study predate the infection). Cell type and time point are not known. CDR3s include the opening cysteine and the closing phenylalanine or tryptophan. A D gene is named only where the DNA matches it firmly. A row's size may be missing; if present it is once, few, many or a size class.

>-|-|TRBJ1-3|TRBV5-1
TGCGCCAGCAGCTTGGACAGGCCGAGCTCTGGAAACACCATATATTTT
CASSLDRPSSGNTIYF
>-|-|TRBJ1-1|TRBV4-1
TGCGCCAGCCGCCCGCAGGGACGGGTAAACACTGAAGCTTTCTTT
CASRPQGRVNTEAFF
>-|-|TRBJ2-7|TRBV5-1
TGCGCCAGCAGGGCGTGGACAGACCTCTCCGAGCAGTACTTC
CASRAWTDLSEQYF
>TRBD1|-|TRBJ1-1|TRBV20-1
TGCAGTGCCAGGACAGGGCGCTACACTGAAGCTTTCTTT
CSARTGRYTEAFF
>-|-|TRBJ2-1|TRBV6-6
TGTGCCAGCAGTGCGCCCGACAGGAGCTCCTACAATGAGCAGTTCTTC
CASSAPDRSSYNEQFF
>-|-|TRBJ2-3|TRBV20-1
TGCAGTGCTAGATGGGAGGGCACAGATACGCAGTATTTT
CSARWEGTDTQYF
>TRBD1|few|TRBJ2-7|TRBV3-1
TGTGCCAGCAGCCAACGCACAGGGGTCGAGCAGTACTTC
CASSQRTGVEQYF
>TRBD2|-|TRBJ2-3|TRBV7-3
TGTGCCAGCAGCTTAGGGGAGGGTCCCATGAATACGCAGTATTTT
CASSLGEGPMNTQYF
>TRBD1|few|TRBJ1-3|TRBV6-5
TGTGCCAGCAGTTACTCGATGGGACAGGGCCGAAACACCATATATTTT
CASSYSMGQGRNTIYF
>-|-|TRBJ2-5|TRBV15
TGTGCCACCTCAGGGCCTTGGGTTCAAGAGACCCAGTACTTC
CATSGPWVQETQYF
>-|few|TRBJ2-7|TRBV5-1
TGCGCCAGCAGCTTTGCAGGGAGATACGAGCAGTACTTC
CASSFAGRYEQYF
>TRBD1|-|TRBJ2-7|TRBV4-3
TGCGCCAGCAGCCCGACCTCGACAGGGGGCTACGAGCAGTACTTC
CASSPTSTGGYEQYF
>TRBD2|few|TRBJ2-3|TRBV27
TGTGCCAGCAGTCCTCTAGCGGGGGGGCCCCCAGATACGCAGTATTTT
CASSPLAGGPPDTQYF
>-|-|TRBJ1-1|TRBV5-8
TGTGCCAGCAGCTGGGGGGGGCCCTCCTACACTGAAGCTTTCTTT
CASSWGGPSYTEAFF
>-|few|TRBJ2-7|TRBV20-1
TGCAGTGCCCTCGAGGGCGGAAGCTCCTACGAGCAGTACTTC
CSALEGGSSYEQYF
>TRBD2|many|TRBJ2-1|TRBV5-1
TGCGCCAGCAGCTTGACCCGGACTAGCGGGGGGAATGAGCAGTTCTTC
CASSLTRTSGGNEQFF
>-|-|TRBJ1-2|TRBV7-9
TGTGCCAGCAGCTTCGTAATTGGCTACACCTTC
CASSFVIGYTF
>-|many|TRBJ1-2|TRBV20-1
TGCAGTGCCTCTCCCCCAGGGAACTATGGCTACACCTTC
CSASPPGNYGYTF
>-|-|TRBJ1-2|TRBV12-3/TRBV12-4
TGTGCCAGCACCTTACGCGGGGGGTTGAACGGCTACACCTTC
CASTLRGGLNGYTF
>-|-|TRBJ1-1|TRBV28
TGTGCCAGCAGTACGAGGGAGTGGGGCACTGAAGCTTTCTTT
CASSTREWGTEAFF
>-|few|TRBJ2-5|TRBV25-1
TGTGCCAGCGGCCAAAAAGAGACCCAGTACTTC
CASGQKETQYF
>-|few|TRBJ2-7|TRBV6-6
TGTGCCAGCAGAAACCGCCAGGGCAGCCACGAGCAGTACTTC
CASRNRQGSHEQYF
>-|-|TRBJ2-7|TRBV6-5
TGTGCCAGCATGAGGAGAGAGGACTACGAGCAGTACTTC
CASMRREDYEQYF
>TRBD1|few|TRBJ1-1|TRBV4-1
TGCGCCAGCAGCCAAGGGGGACAGGGGGCCACTGAAGCTTTCTTT
CASSQGGQGATEAFF
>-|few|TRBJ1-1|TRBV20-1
TGCAGTGCTAGCCGGGGGCACGCTTTCTTT
CSASRGHAFF
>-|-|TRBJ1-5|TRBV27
TGTGCCAGCAGTTGGCGCTATAGCAATCAGCCCCAGCATTTT
CASSWRYSNQPQHF